This T cell receptor (beta chain) was found in a study of T cell responses to AZD1222 COVID-19 vaccine. Sequencing was performed with immunoSEQ multiplex PCR; in TCRdb, only in-frame clones are kept and a portion is missing. Of some 130,000 clones listed, 75% to 90% are singletons. Germline V gene lookup returns CDR1 SGDLS and CDR2 YYNGEE. CDR3 length: 13 amino acids. Between the trimmed V and J ends, which lost 4 bases and 7 bases, there was a span of 14 bases. The sequences come from peripheral blood, collected on day 0 of AZD1222 vaccination. This receptor was identified in an adult in good health. This sequence joins TRBV9 and TRBJ2-5; D not resolved. The CDR3 sequence: CASSPDSSGTQYF. As DNA, the CDR3 is TGTGCCAGCAGCCCAGACTCCTCGGGGACCCAGTACTTC.